This T cell receptor (beta chain) is drawn from a study of CD8+CD57+ T cells in acquired aplastic anemia. Looking at the study overall: The mean DNA yield obtained from sorted CD4+ and CD8+ cells came to about 3.2 ug.

Using genomic DNA as the template, TCR beta VDJ and CDR3 profiling was carried out. TCRdb reanalysed the reads using MiXCR and keeps one entry per CDR3 protein. There are a few hundred thousand distinct CDR3 sequences in the sample; 60% to 65% occur only once, and over 25% lies in the top ten. Details on this clonotype: Its target is unknown. At one of its ends the junction is not consistent with the germline gene, which may arise from a read error.

CDR3 length: 15 residues. Germline loops: CDR1 MRHNA, CDR2 SNTAGT. Study conclusions and caveats: Significant differences in CD8+ Simpson's diversity were not observed between patients and controls.

The chain is built from TRBV6-4 and TRBJ2-7; 9 nucleotides agree with TRBD1. The sequenced sample consisted of sorted CD4+, CD8+, or CD8+CD57+ T cells (not recorded which) from PBMCs. This TCR derives from a human donor in good health. The CDR3 DNA reads TGTGCCAGCAGTGACTCGACAGGGGGGGTTTACGAGCGGTACTTC. It encodes CASSDSTGGVYERYF.